The clone carrying this TCR beta chain has just one count. Its antigen is still unknown. TCRdb keeps only in-frame clones here, not all; method: immunoSEQ multiplex PCR. There are 55,000 to 75,000 clones in the sample; around 87% occur only once, and around 4.7% lies in the top ten. This entry comes from a study of identifying expanded T cells in peripheral blood. V lost 5 bases and J 2 bases, leaving 12 bases between the germline ends. The CDR3 consists of 14 residues. Germline CDR1 reads SGHTA; CDR2 reads FQGNSA. Healthy donors had no documented immune events, such as infections, while sampled. Regarding the study as a whole: Clone count variance between roughly 2-week samples rose with total template count. Over about two and four weeks, about 15 and 18 clones changed, versus 1.2 between replicates.

The V gene is TRBV7-2, the J gene TRBJ2-5, with unresolved D. This clonotype was sampled from a person aged 18-70 years in good health. The sample comprised blood. The DNA of the CDR3 is TGTGCCAGCAGCCGAGGCTTTCGTCAAGAGACCCAGTACTTC. Amino acids: CASSRGFRQETQYF.